This TCR beta chain was captured by sequencing in a study of blood T cell repertoires in COVID-19 (dated by TCRdb to the early 2020s). Context from the whole study: Samples covering the acute and convalescent phases of COVID-19 were provided by collaborators in the United States, Italy and Spain. HLA class I and class II types, where available, came from metadata supplied by the sample provider rather than from assay-based typing. The samples were drawn from the first 160 participants of the ongoing ImmuneRACE study and from 950 to 1,500 subjects provided by 6 global collaborators. Nearly every sample came with metadata listing a de-identified subject ID, COVID-19 status, age in years and sex. Deeply sampled blood TCRbeta repertoires from subjects exposed to, actively infected with, or recovered from COVID-19 were included in the dataset. The material from the prospective study consisted of cDNA or gDNA derived from T cells, B-cell-depleted T cells, or PBMCs. The repertoires were released in a freely available public database intended as a resource for research on the immune response to SARS-CoV-2.

TCRbeta CDR3 regions were amplified from genomic DNA using the immunoSEQ Assay, a bias-controlled multiplex PCR. Per the source publication's procedure: The number of nucleated cells in each sample was estimated from the amplification of reference gene primers within the assay. To quantify the absolute abundance of each unique TCRbeta CDR3 rearrangement, sequence reads were collapsed and filtered. For each sample, productive Simpson clonality was calculated as the square root of Simpson's diversity index across productive rearrangements. TCRdb holds this immuneACCESS table with in-frame rearrangements only. Some clones are missing; in checked studies, unresolved V genes explain under half, and the rest has no known cause. V and J calls and clone size are as listed in that table; D and trimming were resolved from the DNA. The sample has some 29,000 clones on record, 70% to 90% of them singletons. About a sixth of the sample is in the top ten clones.

CDR1 and CDR2 are drawn from the germline V gene: SGHRS, YFSETQ. Including cysteine and phenylalanine, the CDR3 has 14 amino acids. Just the 42-base CDR3 DNA is kept, in frame starting at base 1. V is shortened by 3 bases, J by 3 bases, and the region joining them spans 12 bases. Remarks on this clone: Its antigen is unknown. Within one base of it there is no much larger clone, and no base qualities were kept.

Whole blood was collected in K2EDTA tubes by collaborating institutions according to the institutions' own protocols. For TCRbeta analysis, collaborators shipped samples as frozen whole blood, isolated PBMCs, or DNA extracted from either of those sample types. Overall study results and their limits: Clinical and demographic metadata were provided uncurated, with the amount varying by source and participant.

Material for sequencing was peripheral blood. The receptor chain draws on TRBV5-1 and TRBJ2-5; the D gene is possibly TRBD1, with 6 bases matching. The clonotype was recovered from a human donor in a cohort sampled during active COVID-19. The CDR3 amino acid sequence is: CASSWKQGEETQYF. The DNA sequence follows: TGCGCCAGCAGCTGGAAACAGGGTGAAGAGACCCAGTACTTC.